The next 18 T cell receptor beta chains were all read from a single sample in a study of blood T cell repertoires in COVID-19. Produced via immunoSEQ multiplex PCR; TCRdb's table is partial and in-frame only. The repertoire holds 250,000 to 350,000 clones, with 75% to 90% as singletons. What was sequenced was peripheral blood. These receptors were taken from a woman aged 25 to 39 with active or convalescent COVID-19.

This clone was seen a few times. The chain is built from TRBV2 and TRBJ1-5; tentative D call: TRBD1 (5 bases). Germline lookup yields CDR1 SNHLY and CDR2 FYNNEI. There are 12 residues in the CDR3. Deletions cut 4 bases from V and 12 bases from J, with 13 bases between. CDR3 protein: CASSVAGIFQHF. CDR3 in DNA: TGTGCCAGCAGTGTCGCAGGGATCTTCCAGCATTTT.

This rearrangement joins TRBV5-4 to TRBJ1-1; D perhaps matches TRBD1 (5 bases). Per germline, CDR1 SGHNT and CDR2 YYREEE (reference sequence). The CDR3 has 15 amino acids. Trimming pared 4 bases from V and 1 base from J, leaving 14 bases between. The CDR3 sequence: CASSALGLGNTEAFF. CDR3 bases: TGTGCCAGCAGCGCGTTGGGACTGGGGAACACTGAAGCTTTCTTT.

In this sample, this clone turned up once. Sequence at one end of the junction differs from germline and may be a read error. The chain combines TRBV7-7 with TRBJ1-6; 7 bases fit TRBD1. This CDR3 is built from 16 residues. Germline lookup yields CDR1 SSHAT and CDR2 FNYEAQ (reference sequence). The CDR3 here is CASSLALAGGNSPLHF. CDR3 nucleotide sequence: TGTGCTAGCAGCTTAGCGCTGGCAGGGGGTAATTCACCCCTCCACTTT.

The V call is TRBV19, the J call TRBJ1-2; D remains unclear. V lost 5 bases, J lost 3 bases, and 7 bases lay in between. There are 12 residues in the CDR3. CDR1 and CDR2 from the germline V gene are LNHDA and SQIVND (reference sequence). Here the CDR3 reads CASSEGDYGYTF. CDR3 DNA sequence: TGTGCCAGTAGTGAGGGAGACTATGGCTACACCTTC.

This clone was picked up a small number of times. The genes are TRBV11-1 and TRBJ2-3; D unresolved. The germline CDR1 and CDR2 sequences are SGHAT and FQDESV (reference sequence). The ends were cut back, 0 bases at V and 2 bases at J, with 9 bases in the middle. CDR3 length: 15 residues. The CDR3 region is CASSLASYSTDTQYF. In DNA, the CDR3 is TGTGCCAGCAGCTTAGCGTCGTATTCCACAGATACGCAGTATTTT.

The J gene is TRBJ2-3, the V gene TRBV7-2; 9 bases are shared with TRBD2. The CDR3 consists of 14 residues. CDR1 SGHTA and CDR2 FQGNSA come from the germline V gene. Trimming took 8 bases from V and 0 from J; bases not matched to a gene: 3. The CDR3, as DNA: TGTGCCAGCCGGCTAGCGGGGAGCACAGATACGCAGTATTTT. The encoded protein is CASRLAGSTDTQYF.

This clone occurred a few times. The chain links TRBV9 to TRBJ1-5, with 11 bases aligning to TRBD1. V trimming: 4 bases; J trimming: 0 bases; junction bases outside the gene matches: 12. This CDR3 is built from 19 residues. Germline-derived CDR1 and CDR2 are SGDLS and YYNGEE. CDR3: CASSHPSGTGGYSNQPQHF. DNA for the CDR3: TGTGCCAGCAGCCACCCATCCGGGACAGGGGGTTATAGCAATCAGCCCCAGCATTTT.

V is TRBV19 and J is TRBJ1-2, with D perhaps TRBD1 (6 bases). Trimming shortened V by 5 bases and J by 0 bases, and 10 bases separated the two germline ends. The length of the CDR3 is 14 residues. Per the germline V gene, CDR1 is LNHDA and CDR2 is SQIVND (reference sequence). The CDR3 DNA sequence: TGTGCCAGTAGTGCACAGGGAGCTAACTATGGCTACACCTTC. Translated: CASSAQGANYGYTF.

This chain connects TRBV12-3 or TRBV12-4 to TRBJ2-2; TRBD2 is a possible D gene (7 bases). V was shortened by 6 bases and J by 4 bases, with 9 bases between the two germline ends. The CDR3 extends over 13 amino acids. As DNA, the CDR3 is TGTGCCAGCAGAAGGGGGGGCACCGGGGAGCTGTTTTTT. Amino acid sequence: CASRRGGTGELFF.

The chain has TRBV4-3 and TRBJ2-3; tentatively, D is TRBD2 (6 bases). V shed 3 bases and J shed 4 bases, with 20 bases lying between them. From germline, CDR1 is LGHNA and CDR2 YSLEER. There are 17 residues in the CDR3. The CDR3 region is CASSQLGTWGGADTQYF. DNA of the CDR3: TGCGCCAGCAGCCAGCTCGGGACTTGGGGTGGGGCAGATACGCAGTATTTT.

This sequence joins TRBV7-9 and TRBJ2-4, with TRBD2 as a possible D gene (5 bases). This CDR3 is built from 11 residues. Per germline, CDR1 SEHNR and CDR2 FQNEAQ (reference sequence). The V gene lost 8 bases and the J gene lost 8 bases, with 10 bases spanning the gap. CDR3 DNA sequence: TGTGCCAGCGGATCCGGGGACATTCAGTACTTC. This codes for CASGSGDIQYF.

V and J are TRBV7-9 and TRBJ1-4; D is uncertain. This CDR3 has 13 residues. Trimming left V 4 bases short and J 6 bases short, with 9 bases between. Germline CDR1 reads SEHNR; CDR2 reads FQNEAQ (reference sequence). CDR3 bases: TGTGCCAGCAGCTCCCGACAAGATGAAAAACTGTTTTTT. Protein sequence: CASSSRQDEKLFF.

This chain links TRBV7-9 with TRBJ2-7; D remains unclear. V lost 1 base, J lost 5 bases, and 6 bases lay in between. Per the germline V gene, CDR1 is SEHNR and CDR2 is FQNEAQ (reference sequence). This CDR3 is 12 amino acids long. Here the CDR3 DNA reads TGTGCCAGCAGCTTAGTTCTCCACGAGCAGTACTTC. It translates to CASSLVLHEQYF.

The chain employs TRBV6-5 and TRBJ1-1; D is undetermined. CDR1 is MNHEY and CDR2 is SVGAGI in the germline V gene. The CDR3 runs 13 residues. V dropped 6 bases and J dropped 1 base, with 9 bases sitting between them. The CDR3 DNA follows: TGTGCCAGCAGGACAAGCCAGAACACTGAAGCTTTCTTT. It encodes CASRTSQNTEAFF.

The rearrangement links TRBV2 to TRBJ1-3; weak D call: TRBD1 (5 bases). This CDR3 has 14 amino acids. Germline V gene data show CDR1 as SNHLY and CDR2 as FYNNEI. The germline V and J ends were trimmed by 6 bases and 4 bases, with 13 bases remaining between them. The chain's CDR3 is CASRVRGFGNTIYF. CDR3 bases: TGTGCCAGCAGAGTGCGGGGCTTCGGAAACACCATATATTTT.

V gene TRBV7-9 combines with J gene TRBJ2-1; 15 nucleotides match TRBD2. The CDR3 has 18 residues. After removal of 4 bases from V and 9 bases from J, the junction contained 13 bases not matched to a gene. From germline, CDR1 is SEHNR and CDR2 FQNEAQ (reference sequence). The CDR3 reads CASSSGGLGLAGGPEQFF. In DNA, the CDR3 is TGTGCCAGCAGCTCCGGGGGCCTCGGACTAGCGGGGGGGCCTGAGCAGTTCTTC.

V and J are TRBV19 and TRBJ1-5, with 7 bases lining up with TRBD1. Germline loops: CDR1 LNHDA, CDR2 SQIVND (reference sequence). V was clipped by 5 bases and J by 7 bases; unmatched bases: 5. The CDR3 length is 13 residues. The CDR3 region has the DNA TGTGCCAGTAGTCCCCAGGGGGACCAGCCCCAGCATTTT. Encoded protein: CASSPQGDQPQHF.

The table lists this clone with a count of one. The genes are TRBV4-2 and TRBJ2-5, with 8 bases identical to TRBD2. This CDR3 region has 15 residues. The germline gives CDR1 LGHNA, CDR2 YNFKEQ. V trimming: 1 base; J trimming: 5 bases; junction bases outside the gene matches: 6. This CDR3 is CASSQVTGGPETQYF. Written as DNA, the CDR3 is TGTGCCAGCAGCCAAGTAACGGGGGGGCCCGAGACCCAGTACTTC.